This T cell receptor beta chain was documented in a study of shared clonotypes between healthy human individuals. The donor population consisted of healthy HIV-negative adults with no recent acute infections or vaccinations. Some clones are missing from TCRdb's copy, which holds only in-frame ones; the method was immunoSEQ multiplex PCR. The table lists millions of clones, 85% to 95% of them singletons. This TCR came from a man aged 18 to 35 in good health. Some clones in this sample may be carry-over from other donors' samples. The sample comprised naive CD4+ T cells from PBMCs. As for subset: CD45RA+ positively selected.

CDR3 nucleotides: TGTGCCAGCAGTTTCCCGGGAGCCAAAAACATTCAGTACTTC. Its translation is CASSFPGAKNIQYF. V usage is TRBV28 and J usage is TRBJ2-4; D ambiguous. The CDR3 runs to 14 residues. Germline V gene data show CDR1 as MDHEN and CDR2 as SYDVKM. The V gene lost 3 bases and the J gene lost 0 bases, with 6 bases spanning the gap.